These 7 T cell receptor beta chains came from one sample sequenced in a study of OX40 agonist ivuxolimab in advanced cancers. The assay was immunoSEQ multiplex PCR, and TCRdb's table has in-frame clones only and misses some. The sample carries roughly 87,000 clones, about 90% recorded once. The sample was CD4+ or CD8+ T cells sorted from blood, taken in a trial of the OX40 agonist ivuxolimab. These receptors all come from an adult with an advanced solid tumor such as melanoma, head and neck, liver or kidney cancer.

This clone was seen only once. V and J are TRBV6-6 and TRBJ2-7; D is ambiguous. The CDR3 is made up of 10 amino acids. Germline V gene sequence: CDR1 MNHNY, CDR2 SVGAGI (reference sequence). The V end lost 5 bases, the J end lost 3 bases, and 2 bases lay between the germline ends. The DNA of the CDR3 is TGTGCCAGCAGTAACTACGAGCAGTACTTC. This translates into CASSNYEQYF.

The rearrangement uses TRBV19 and TRBJ2-1, with 10 bases identical to TRBD2. CDR1 and CDR2 from the germline V gene are LNHDA and SQIVND (reference sequence). The CDR3 consists of 15 residues. Trimming at V came to 5 bases and at J to 3 bases, leaving 4 bases not matched to a gene. As DNA, the CDR3 is TGTGCCAGTAGTTATAGCGGGAGGTTCTACAATGAGCAGTTCTTC. Translated: CASSYSGRFYNEQFF.

V and J are TRBV29-1 and TRBJ2-1; D unclear. The germline V gene encodes CDR1 SQVTM and CDR2 ANQGSEA. The CDR3 has 11 residues. Trimming cost V 2 bases and J 7 bases, with 6 bases left between them. In DNA, the CDR3 is TGCAGCGTTGAACCAGCGAATGAGCAGTTCTTC. It codes for CSVEPANEQFF.

V and J are TRBV6-5 and TRBJ1-6, with D hard to call. The CDR3 has 11 residues. Trimming stripped 5 bases from V and 13 bases from J, with 9 bases between. CDR1 MNHEY and CDR2 SVGAGI come from the germline V gene. The CDR3 sequence: CASSTLGPLHF. CDR3 nucleotide sequence: TGTGCCAGCAGTACTCTCGGGCCCCTCCACTTT.

The J gene is TRBJ2-1, the V gene TRBV27; D not resolved. This CDR3 contains 13 residues. Trimming pared 1 base from V and 7 bases from J, leaving 8 bases between. Germline lookup yields CDR1 MNHEY and CDR2 SMNVEV (reference sequence). The CDR3 sequence: CASSLFWANEQFF. Written as DNA, the CDR3 is TGTGCCAGCAGTTTATTCTGGGCTAATGAGCAGTTCTTC.

V usage is TRBV6-5 and J usage is TRBJ2-2, with D possibly being TRBD2 (5 bases). Germline V gives CDR1 MNHEY, CDR2 SVGAGI. The CDR3 length is 15 residues. The ends were cut back, 7 bases at V and 0 bases at J, with 12 bases in the middle. Here the CDR3 reads CASKTSGANTGELFF. The CDR3 nucleotides read TGTGCCAGCAAGACCAGCGGAGCGAACACCGGGGAGCTGTTTTTT.

This clone is a singleton in its sample. The chain is built from TRBV5-5 and TRBJ2-3; 11 bases agree with TRBD2. The germline gives CDR1 SGHKS, CDR2 YYEKEE (reference sequence). V was clipped by 0 bases and J by 10 bases; unmatched bases: 10. This CDR3 is 16 amino acids long. Here the CDR3 DNA reads TGTGCCAGCAGCTTGGAAGAGCTAGCGGGAGGTATCGCGCAGTATTTT. It encodes CASSLEELAGGIAQYF.